This TCR beta chain was recovered during a study of blood T cells in healthy people across ages. Germline lookup yields CDR1 MNHEY and CDR2 SVGAGI. The CDR3 covers 14 residues. With 5 bases clipped from V and 7 bases from J, the junction kept 10 bases outside the gene matches. Each donor supplied 7.5 to 10 milliliters of peripheral blood. No fewer than 6 micrograms of total RNA were isolated from every sample. A J-beta primer mix and a sample-barcoded 5' primer were used in a second PCR of about 7 to 11 cycles. TCRdb reanalysed the 5' RACE reads using MiXCR and keeps one entry per CDR3 protein. This table holds approximately 800,000 distinct CDR3 sequences, under 40% found once.

The V gene is TRBV6-5, the J gene TRBJ1-1; 7 positions agree with TRBD1. This TCR was recovered from a man aged 18 to 29 in good health. Material for sequencing was blood. CDR3 in amino acids: CASSPSEAGGEAFF. CDR3 nucleotides: TGTGCCAGCAGTCCCTCGGAGGCAGGGGGTGAAGCTTTCTTT.